This entry lists 10 T cell receptor beta chains sequenced from one sample in a study of blood T cell repertoires in COVID-19. Assay used: immunoSEQ multiplex PCR; TCRdb lists only in-frame clones, some missing. Here the sample spans roughly 280,000 clones, 80% to 90% being singletons. The specimen sequenced was PBMCs or T cells enriched from blood (not recorded which). The receptor source for this set is a woman aged 18-30 years who had recovered from COVID-19.

V and J are TRBV7-9 and TRBJ2-2; TRBD1 matches at 7 bases. CDR1 is SEHNR and CDR2 is FQNEAQ in the germline V gene (reference sequence). Trimming at V came to 6 bases and at J to 4 bases, leaving 5 bases not matched to a gene. The CDR3 totals 14 residues. The DNA for the CDR3 is TGTGCCAGCAGAGAGACAGGGACCACCGGGGAGCTGTTTTTT. Translating gives CASRETGTTGELFF.

This clone was seen just once. The rearrangement uses TRBV5-6 and TRBJ2-5; D is perhaps TRBD2 (7 bases). The CDR3 is made up of 17 amino acids. V dropped 1 base and J dropped 1 base, with 17 bases sitting between them. Germline V gives CDR1 SGHDT, CDR2 YYEEEE. The CDR3 loop reads CASSLILTAGAQETQYF. Written as DNA, the CDR3 is TGTGCCAGCAGCTTGATTTTGACGGCGGGGGCCCAAGAGACCCAGTACTTC.

This clone was detected only a few times. V gene TRBV6-4 combines with J gene TRBJ1-6; possibly TRBD1 for D (5 bases). CDR1 and CDR2 from the germline V gene are MRHNA and SNTAGT. Trimming pared 6 bases from V and 9 bases from J, leaving 18 bases between. CDR3 length equals 15 residues. The CDR3 sequence: CASSAGLGRSSPLHF. CDR3 DNA: TGTGCCAGCAGCGCGGGACTGGGAAGGAGTTCACCCCTCCACTTT.

The CDR3 protein is CASSLTSAYEQYF. As DNA, the CDR3 is TGTGCCAGCAGTTTAACCTCGGCCTACGAGCAGTACTTC. The rearrangement uses TRBV28 and TRBJ2-7; D unclear. V lost 2 bases to trimming and J lost 2 bases, with 7 bases between them. Germline V CDR1 and CDR2: MDHEN, SYDVKM. The CDR3 has 13 residues.

V and J are TRBV5-1 and TRBJ1-2; possibly TRBD1 for D (6 bases). The CDR3 sequence is 16 residues long. Per germline, CDR1 SGHRS and CDR2 YFSETQ. V lost 5 bases and J lost 0, with 17 bases in between. The CDR3 region is CASSPGAFRANYGYTF. The CDR3 DNA follows: TGCGCCAGCAGTCCAGGGGCATTTAGAGCTAACTATGGCTACACCTTC.

This chain links TRBV10-1 with TRBJ2-3; D is uncertain. Between the trimmed V and J ends, which lost 6 bases and 0 bases, there was a span of 7 bases. The germline gives CDR1 WNHNN, CDR2 SYGVQD (reference sequence). The CDR3 loop spans 13 amino acids. The CDR3 is CASRTRSTDTQYF. The CDR3 nucleotides are TGCGCCAGCAGGACACGCAGCACAGATACGCAGTATTTT.

This clone was observed once. The gene calls are TRBV28 and TRBJ1-2; weak D call: TRBD1 (6 bases). This CDR3 is built from 16 residues. V was pared by 5 bases and J by 4 bases, with 20 bases between. CDR1 and CDR2 from the germline V gene are MDHEN and SYDVKM. CDR3 bases: TGTGCCAGCAGTCCCCTAGGGGGGGGCACCTTCTATGGCTACACCTTC. Its protein is CASSPLGGGTFYGYTF.

V is TRBV7-2 and J is TRBJ1-1; D is uncertain. Germline V gene sequence: CDR1 SGHTA, CDR2 FQGNSA. Trimming pared 2 bases from V and 2 bases from J, leaving 12 bases between. The CDR3 spans 15 residues. CDR3 residues: CASSLIHAPNTEAFF. The DNA of the CDR3 is TGTGCCAGCAGCTTAATACACGCACCCAACACTGAAGCTTTCTTT.

The chain combines TRBV5-4 with TRBJ1-2; tentatively, D is TRBD1 (6 bases). This CDR3 has 15 residues. The V gene lost 4 bases and the J gene lost 3 bases, with 16 bases spanning the gap. Germline V lookup: CDR1 SGHNT, CDR2 YYREEE (reference sequence). The DNA for the CDR3 is TGTGCCAGCAGCCCTGTGGGGGCGAGGGACTATGGCTACACCTTC. It is translated as CASSPVGARDYGYTF.

The J gene is TRBJ1-1, the V gene TRBV9; D may be TRBD1 (6 bases). Trimming cost V 0 bases and J 0 bases, with 12 bases left between them. The CDR3 extends over 16 amino acids. The germline V gene encodes CDR1 SGDLS and CDR2 YYNGEE. This CDR3 reads CASSVVGRGLNTEAFF. Here the CDR3 DNA reads TGTGCCAGCAGCGTAGTAGGCAGGGGCTTGAACACTGAAGCTTTCTTT.